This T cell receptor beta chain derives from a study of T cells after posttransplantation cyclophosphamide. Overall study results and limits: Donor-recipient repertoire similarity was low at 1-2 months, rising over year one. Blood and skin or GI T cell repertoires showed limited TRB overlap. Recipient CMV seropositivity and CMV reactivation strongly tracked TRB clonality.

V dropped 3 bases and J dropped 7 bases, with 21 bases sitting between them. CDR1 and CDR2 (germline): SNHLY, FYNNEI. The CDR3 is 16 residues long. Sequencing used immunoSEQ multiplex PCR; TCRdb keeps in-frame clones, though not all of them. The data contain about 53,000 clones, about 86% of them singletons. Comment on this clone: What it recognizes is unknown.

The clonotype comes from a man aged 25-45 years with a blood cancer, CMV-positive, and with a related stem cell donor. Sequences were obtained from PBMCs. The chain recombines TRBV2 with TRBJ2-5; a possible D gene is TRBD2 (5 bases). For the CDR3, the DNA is TGTGCCAGCAGTGATTCCCTAGCACCGGCCCCCGGGACCCAGTACTTC. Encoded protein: CASSDSLAPAPGTQYF.